Detailed here is one TCR beta chain. The sample originates from a study of blood T cell repertoires in COVID-19. Study-level information: Researchers got acute and convalescent COVID-19 samples from the United States, Italy and Spain.

Generated by immunoSEQ multiplex PCR, the TCRdb table keeps only in-frame clones and is missing some. The sample contains around 250,000 clones, more than 70% of which appear only once. J gave up 6 bases and V 0 bases, and 3 bases lay outside the gene matches. The CDR3 runs to 15 residues. Germline V gene sequence: CDR1 MGHRA, CDR2 YSYEKL. The V and J genes are TRBV4-1 and TRBJ2-4, with 9 nucleotides matching TRBD2. The TCR sequence derives from an elderly man with acute or convalescent COVID-19. Sequencing was carried out using peripheral blood. The CDR3: CASSQDYSGGNIQYF. CDR3 nucleotides: TGCGCCAGCAGCCAAGATTATAGCGGGGGAAACATTCAGTACTTC.